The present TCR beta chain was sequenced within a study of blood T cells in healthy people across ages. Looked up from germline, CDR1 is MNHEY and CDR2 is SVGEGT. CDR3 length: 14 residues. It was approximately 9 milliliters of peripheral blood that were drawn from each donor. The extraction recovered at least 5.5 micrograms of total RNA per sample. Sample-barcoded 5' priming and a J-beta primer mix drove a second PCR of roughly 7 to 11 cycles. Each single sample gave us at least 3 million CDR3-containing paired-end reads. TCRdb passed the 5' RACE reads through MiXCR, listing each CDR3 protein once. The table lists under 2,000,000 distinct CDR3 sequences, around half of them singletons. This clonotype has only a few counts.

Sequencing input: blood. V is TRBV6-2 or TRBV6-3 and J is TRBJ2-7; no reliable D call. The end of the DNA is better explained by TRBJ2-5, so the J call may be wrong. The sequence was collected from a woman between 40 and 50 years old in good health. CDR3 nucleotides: TGTGCCAGCAGTTATGTGGGCTTTGGGGAGACCCAGTACTTC. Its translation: CASSYVGFGETQYF.